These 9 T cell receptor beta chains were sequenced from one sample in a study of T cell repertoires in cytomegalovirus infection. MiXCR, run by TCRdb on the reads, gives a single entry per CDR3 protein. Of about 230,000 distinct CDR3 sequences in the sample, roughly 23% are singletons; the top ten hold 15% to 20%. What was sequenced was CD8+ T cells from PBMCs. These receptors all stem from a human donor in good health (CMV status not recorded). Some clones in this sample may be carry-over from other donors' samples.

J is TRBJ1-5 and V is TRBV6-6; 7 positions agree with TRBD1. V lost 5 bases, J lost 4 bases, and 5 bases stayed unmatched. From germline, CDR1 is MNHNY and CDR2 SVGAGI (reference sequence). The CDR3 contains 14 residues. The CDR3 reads CASSTDRANQPQHF. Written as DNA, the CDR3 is TGTGCCAGCAGTACTGACAGGGCAAATCAGCCCCAGCATTTT.

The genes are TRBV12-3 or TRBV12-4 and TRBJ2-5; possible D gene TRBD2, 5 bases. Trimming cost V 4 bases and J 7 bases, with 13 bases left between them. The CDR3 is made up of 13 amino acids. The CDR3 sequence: CASSSGLPLTQYF. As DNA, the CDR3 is TGTGCCAGCAGTTCTGGACTGCCCCTGACCCAGTACTTC.

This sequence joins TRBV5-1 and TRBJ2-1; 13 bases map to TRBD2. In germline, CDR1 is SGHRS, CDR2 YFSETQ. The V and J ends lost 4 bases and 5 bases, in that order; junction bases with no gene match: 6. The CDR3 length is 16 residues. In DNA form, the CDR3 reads TGCGCCAGCAGCGCGACTAGCGGGGGGCCCCACAATGAGCAGTTCTTC. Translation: CASSATSGGPHNEQFF.

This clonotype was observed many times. CDR3 residues: CASSLTGDTQYF. CDR3 in DNA: TGTGCCAGCAGCTTAACTGGAGATACGCAGTATTTT. The genes are TRBV7-9 and TRBJ2-3; unclear D gene. This CDR3 has 12 residues. Trimming took off 2 bases at V and 5 bases at J, with 5 bases between the two ends. The germline gives CDR1 SEHNR, CDR2 FQNEAQ (reference sequence).

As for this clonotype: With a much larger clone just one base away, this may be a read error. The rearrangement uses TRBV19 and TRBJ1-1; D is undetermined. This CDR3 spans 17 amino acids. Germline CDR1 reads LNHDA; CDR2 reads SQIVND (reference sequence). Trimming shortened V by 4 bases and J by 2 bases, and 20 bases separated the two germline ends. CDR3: CASSTEGGKVANTEAFF. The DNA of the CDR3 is TGTGCCAGTAGTACAGAAGGTGGCAAGGTCGCCAACACTGAAGCTTTCTTT.

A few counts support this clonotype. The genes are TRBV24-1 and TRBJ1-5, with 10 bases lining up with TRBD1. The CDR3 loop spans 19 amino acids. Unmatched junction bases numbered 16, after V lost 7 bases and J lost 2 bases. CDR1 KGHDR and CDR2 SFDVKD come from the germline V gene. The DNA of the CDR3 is TGTGCCACCAGGGATCCCGGGACAGGGGCGCCATGGGGCAATCAGCCCCAGCATTTT. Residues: CATRDPGTGAPWGNQPQHF.

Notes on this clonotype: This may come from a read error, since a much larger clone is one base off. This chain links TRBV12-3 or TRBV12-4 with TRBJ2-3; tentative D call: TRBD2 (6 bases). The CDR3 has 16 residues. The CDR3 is CASSPIARTSTDTQCF. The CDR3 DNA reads TGTGCCAGCAGTCCCATTGCGAGAACTAGCACAGATACGCAGTGTTTT.

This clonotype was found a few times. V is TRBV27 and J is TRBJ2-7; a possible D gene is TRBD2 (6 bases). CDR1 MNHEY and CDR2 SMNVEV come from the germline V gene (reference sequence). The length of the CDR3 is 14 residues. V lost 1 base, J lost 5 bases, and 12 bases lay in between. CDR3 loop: CASSLYGGLNEQYF. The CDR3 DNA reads TGTGCCAGCAGTTTATATGGAGGGCTCAACGAGCAGTACTTC.

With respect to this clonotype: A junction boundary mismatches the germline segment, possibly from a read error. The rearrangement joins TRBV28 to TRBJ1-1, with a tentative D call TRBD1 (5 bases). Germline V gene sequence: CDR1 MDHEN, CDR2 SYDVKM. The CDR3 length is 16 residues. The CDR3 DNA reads TGTGCCAGCAGTTCCCCACTCAGGGAGGTGAATACTGAAGCTTTCTTT. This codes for CASSSPLREVNTEAFF.